This note documents a single T cell receptor beta chain sequence. Its antigen is undetermined. These data originate in a study of shared clonotypes between healthy human individuals. Overall study results and limits: Clonotypes shared by all four sorted-subset donors had higher generation probabilities than non-shared clonotypes.

V shed 3 bases, J shed 2 bases, and the junction held 7 bases outside the gene matches. The CDR3 spans 18 residues. Germline V gene lookup returns CDR1 SGHAT and CDR2 FQNNGV. At a deep level, the assay was run. Using immunoSEQ multiplex PCR, the repertoire was profiled, and TCRdb retains in-frame clones only, with some absent. The data contain roughly 660,000 clones, about 90% of them singletons. The sequenced sample consisted of memory CD8+ T cells from PBMCs. Regarding subset: CD45RO+ cells pooled with CCR7-negative TemRA cells. The origin of this receptor is a man aged 18 to 35 in good health. Some clones in this sample may be carry-over from other donors' samples. The chain links TRBV11-2 to TRBJ2-1, with TRBD2 matching over 13 bases. The CDR3 loop is CASSFGLAGVIAYNEQFF. CDR3 DNA: TGTGCCAGCAGCTTTGGACTAGCGGGAGTAATTGCCTACAATGAGCAGTTCTTC.